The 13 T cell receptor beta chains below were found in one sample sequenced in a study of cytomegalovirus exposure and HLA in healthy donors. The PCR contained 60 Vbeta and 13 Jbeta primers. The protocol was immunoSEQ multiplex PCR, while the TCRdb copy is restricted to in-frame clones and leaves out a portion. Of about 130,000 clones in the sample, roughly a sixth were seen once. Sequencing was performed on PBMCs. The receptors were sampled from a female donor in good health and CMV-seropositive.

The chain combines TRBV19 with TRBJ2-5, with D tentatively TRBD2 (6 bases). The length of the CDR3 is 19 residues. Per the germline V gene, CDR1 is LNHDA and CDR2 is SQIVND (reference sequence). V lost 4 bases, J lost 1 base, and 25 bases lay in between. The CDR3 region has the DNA TGTGCCAGTAGTAAAGGCATCACCTTAGCGGCGAGCTTCCAAGAGACCCAGTACTTC. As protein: CASSKGITLAASFQETQYF.

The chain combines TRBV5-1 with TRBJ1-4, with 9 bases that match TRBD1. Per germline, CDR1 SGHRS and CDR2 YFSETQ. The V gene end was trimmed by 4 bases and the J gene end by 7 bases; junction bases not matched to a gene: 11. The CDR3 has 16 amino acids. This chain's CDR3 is CASSPEGQGGREKLFF. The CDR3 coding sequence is TGCGCCAGCAGCCCAGAGGGACAGGGAGGTCGTGAAAAACTGTTTTTT.

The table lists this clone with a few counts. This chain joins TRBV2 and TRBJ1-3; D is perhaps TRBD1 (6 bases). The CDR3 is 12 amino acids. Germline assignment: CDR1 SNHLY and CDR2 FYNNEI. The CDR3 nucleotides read TGTGCGGGGGGGGCATCTGGAAACACCATATATTTT. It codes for CAGGASGNTIYF.

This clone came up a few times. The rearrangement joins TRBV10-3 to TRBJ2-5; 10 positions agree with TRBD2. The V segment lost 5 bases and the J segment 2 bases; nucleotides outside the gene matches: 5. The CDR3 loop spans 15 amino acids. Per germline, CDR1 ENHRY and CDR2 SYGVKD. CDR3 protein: CAISSGTSVQETQYF. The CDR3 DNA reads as TGTGCCATCAGTAGTGGGACTAGCGTACAAGAGACCCAGTACTTC.

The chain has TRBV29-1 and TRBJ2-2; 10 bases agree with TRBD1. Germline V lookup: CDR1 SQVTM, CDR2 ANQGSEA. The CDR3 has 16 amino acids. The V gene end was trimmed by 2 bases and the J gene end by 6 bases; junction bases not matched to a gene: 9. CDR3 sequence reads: CSVELSGQGVPGELFF. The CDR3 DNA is TGCAGCGTTGAACTTAGTGGACAGGGGGTTCCCGGGGAGCTGTTTTTT.

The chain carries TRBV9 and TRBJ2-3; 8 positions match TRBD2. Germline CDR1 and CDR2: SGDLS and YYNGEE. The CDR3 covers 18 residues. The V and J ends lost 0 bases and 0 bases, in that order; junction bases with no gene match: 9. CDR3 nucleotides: TGTGCCAGCAGCGTAGGAATTGGCGGGGGGCTTAGCACAGATACGCAGTATTTT. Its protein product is CASSVGIGGGLSTDTQYF.

The chain's CDR3 is CASSMTSGTDTQYF. CDR3 sequence (DNA): TGTGCCAGCAGCATGACTAGCGGCACAGATACGCAGTATTTT. V gene TRBV11-2 combines with J gene TRBJ2-3, with 8 bases identical to TRBD2. The junction had 2 bases not matched to a gene; V was cut back by 5 bases and J by 1 base. CDR1 is SGHAT and CDR2 is FQNNGV in the germline V gene. The CDR3 loop spans 14 amino acids.

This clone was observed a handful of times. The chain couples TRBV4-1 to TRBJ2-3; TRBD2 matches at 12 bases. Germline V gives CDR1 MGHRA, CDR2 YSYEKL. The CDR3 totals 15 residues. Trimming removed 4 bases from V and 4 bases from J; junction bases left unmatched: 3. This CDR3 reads CASSLGLAGPDTQYF. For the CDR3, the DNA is TGCGCCAGCAGCCTCGGACTAGCGGGACCAGATACGCAGTATTTT.

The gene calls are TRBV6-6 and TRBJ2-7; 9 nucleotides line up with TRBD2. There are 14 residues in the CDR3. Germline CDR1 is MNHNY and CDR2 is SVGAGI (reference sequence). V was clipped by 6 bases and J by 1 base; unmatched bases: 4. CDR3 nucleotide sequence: TGTGCCAGCAGATGGGCGGGAGGGTCCTACGAGCAGTACTTC. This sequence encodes CASRWAGGSYEQYF.

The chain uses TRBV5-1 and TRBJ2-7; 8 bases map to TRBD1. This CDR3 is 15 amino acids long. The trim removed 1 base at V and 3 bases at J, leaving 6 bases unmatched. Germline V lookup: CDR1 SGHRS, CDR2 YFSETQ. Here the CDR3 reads CASSLSTGVIYEQYF. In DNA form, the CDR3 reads TGCGCCAGCAGCTTGTCGACAGGGGTGATCTACGAGCAGTACTTC.

The CDR3, as DNA: TGTGCCAGCAGTTACTCGTTCTGGAACACTGAAGCTTTCTTT. It yields the protein CASSYSFWNTEAFF. This chain uses TRBV6-5 with TRBJ1-1; D is uncertain. The CDR3 is 14 amino acids. With 0 bases removed from V and 1 base from J, the gap between germline ends came to 6 bases. CDR1 and CDR2 (germline): MNHEY, SVGAGI.

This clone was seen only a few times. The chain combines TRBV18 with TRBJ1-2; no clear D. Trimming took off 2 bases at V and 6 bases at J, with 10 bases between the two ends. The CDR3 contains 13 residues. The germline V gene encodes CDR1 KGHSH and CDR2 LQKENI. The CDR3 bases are TGTGCCAGCTCACCATACACTGGAGATGGCTACACCTTC. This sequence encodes CASSPYTGDGYTF.

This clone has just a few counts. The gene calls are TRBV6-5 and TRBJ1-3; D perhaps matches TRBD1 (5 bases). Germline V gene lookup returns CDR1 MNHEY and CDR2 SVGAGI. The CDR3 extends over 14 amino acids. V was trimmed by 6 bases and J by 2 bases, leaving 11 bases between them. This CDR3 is CASRSGHPGNTIYF. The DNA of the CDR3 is TGTGCCAGCAGATCCGGACACCCTGGAAACACCATATATTTT.